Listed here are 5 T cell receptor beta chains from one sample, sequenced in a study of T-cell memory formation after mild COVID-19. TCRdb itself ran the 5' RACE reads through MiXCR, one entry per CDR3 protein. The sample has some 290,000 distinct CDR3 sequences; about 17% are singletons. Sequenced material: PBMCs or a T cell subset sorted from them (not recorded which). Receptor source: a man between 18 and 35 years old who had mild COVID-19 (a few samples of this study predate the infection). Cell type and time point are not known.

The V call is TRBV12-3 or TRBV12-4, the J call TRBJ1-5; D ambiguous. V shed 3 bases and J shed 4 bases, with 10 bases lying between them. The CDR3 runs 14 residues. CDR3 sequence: CASSFGSGNQPQHF. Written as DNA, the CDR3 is TGTGCCAGCAGTTTTGGGAGCGGGAATCAGCCCCAGCATTTT.

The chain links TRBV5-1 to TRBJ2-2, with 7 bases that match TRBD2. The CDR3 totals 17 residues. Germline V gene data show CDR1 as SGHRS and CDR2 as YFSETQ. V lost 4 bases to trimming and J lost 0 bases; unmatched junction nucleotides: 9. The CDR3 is CASSVGVAGPNTGELFF. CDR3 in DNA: TGCGCCAGCAGCGTAGGCGTAGCGGGTCCGAACACCGGGGAGCTGTTTTTT.

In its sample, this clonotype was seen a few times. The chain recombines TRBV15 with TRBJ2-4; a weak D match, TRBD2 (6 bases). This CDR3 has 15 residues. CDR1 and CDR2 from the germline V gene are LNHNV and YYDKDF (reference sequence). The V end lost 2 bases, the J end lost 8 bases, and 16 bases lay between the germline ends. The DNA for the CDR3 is TGTGCCACCAGCAGATTGGGACTTTACGGGGACATTCAGTACTTC. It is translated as CATSRLGLYGDIQYF.

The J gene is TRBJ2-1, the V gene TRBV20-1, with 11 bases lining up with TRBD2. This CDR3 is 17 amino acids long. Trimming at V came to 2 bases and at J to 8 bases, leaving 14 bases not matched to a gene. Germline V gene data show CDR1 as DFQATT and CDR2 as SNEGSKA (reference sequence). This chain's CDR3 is CSARSPLAGGGLYEQFF. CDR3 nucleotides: TGCAGTGCTAGATCTCCTCTAGCGGGGGGTGGGCTCTATGAGCAGTTCTTC.

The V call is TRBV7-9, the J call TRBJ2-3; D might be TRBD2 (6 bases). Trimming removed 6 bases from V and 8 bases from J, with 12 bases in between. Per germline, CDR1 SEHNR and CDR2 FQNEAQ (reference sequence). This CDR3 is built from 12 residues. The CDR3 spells CASRTEGRTQYF. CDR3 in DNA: TGTGCCAGCAGGACGGAGGGGCGTACGCAGTATTTT.